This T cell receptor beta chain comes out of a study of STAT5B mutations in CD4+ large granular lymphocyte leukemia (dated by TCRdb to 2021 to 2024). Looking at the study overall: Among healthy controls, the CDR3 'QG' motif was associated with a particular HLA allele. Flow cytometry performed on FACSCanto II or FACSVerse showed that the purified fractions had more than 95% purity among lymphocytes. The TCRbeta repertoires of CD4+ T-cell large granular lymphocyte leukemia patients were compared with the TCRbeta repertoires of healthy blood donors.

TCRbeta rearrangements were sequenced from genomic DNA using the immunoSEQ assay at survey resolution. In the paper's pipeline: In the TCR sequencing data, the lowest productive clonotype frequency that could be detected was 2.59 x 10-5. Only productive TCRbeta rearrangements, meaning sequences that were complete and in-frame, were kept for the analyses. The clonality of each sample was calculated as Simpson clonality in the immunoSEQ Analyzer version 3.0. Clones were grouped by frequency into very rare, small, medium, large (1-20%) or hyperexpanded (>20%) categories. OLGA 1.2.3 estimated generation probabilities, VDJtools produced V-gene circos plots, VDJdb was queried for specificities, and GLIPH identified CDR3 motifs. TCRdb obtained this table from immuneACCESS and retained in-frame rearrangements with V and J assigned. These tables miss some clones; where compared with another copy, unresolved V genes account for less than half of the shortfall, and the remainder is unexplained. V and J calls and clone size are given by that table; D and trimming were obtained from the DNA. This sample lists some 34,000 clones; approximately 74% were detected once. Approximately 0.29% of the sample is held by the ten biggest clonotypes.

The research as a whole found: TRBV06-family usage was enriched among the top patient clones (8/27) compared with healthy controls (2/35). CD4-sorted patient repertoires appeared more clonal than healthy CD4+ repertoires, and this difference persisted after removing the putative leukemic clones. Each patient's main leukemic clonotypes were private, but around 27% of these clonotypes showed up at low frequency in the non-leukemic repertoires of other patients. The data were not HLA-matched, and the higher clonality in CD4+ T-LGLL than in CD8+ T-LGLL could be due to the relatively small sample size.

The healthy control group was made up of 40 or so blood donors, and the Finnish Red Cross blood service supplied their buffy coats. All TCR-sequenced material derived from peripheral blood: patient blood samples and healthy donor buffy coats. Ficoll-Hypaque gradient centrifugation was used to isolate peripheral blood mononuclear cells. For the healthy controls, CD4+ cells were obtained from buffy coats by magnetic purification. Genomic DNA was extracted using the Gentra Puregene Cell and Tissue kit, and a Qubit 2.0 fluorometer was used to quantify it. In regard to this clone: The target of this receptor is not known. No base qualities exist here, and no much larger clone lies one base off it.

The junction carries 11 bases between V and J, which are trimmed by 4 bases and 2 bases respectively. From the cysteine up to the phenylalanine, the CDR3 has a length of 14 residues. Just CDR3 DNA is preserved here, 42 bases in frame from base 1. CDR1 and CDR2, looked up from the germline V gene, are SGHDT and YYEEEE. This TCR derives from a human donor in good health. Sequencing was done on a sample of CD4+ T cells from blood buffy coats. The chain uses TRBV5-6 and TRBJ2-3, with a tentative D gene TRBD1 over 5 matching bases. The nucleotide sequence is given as TGTGCCAGCAGCGAGGACACGTACACAGATACGCAGTATTTT. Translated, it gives CASSEDTYTDTQYF.